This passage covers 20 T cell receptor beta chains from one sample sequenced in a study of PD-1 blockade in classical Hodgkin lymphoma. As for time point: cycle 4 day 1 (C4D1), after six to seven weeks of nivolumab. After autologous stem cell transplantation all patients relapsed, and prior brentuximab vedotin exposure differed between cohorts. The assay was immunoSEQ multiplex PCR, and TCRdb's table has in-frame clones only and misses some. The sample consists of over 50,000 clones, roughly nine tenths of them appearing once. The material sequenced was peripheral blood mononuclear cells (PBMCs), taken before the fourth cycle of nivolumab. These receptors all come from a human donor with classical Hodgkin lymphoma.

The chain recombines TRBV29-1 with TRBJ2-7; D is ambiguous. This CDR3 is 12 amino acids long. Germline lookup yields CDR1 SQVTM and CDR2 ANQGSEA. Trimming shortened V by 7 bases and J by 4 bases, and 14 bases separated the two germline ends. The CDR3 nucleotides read TGCAGCGCATCCCTCGGAACTTACGAGCAGTACTTC. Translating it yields CSASLGTYEQYF.

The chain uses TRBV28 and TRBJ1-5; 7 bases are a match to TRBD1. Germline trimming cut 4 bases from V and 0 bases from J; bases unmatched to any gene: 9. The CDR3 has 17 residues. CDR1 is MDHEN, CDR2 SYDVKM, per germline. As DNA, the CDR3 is TGTGCCAGCAGTTCGGAGGACAGGCCATATAGCAATCAGCCCCAGCATTTT. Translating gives CASSSEDRPYSNQPQHF.

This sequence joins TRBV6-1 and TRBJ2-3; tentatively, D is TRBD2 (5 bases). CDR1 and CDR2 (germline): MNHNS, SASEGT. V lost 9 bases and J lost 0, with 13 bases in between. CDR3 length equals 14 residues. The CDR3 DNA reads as TGTGCCAGTCTTCGGGGAATTAGCACAGATACGCAGTATTTT. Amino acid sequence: CASLRGISTDTQYF.

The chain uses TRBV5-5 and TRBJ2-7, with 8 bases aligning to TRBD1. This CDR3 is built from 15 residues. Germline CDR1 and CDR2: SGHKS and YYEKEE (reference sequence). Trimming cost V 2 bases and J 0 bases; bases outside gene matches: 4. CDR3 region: CASSLSGGFSYEQYF. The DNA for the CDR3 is TGTGCCAGCAGCTTATCAGGGGGCTTCTCCTACGAGCAGTACTTC.

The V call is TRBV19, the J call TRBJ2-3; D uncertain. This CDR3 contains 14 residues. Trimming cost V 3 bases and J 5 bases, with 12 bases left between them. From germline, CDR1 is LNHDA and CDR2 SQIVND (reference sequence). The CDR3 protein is CASSILYNGDTQYF. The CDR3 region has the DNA TGTGCCAGTAGTATCCTGTACAACGGAGATACGCAGTATTTT.

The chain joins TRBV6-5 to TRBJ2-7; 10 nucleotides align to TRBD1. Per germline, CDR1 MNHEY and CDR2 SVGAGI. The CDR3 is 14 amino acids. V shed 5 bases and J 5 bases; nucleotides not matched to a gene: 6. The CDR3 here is CASSPTDRGNEQYF. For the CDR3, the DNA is TGTGCCAGCAGTCCTACGGACAGGGGGAACGAGCAGTACTTC.

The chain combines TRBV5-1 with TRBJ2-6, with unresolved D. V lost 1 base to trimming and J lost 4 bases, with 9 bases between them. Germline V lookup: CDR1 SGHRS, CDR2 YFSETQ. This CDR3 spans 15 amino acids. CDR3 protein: CASSLRADGANVLTF. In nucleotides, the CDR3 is TGCGCCAGCAGCTTGAGGGCAGACGGGGCCAACGTCCTGACTTTC.

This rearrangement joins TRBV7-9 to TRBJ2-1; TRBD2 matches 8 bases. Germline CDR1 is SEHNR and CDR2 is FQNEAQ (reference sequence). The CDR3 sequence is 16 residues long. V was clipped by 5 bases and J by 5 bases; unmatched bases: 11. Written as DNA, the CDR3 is TGTGCCAGCAGCCCCTCCGGGCGGGGGGACCACAATGAGCAGTTCTTC. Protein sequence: CASSPSGRGDHNEQFF. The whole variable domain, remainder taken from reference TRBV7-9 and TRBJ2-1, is DTGVSQNPRHKITKRGQNVTFRCDPISEHNRLYWYRQTLGQGPEFLTYFQNEAQLEKSRLLSDRFSAERPKGSFSTLEIQRTEQGDSAMYLCASSPSGRGDHNEQFFGPGTRLTVL.

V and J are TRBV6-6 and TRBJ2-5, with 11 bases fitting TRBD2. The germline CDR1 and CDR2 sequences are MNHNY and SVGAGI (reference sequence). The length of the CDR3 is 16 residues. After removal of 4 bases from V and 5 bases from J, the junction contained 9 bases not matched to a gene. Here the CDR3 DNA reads TGTGCCAGCAGTTCCTTGACTAGCGGGGAACGTGAGACCCAGTACTTC. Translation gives CASSSLTSGERETQYF.

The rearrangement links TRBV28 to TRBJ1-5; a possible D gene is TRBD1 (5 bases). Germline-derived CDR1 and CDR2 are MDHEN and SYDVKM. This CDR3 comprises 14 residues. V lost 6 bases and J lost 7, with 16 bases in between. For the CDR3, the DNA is TGTGCCAGCAGAAAAGGGGACTCGGGGCAGCCCCAGCATTTT. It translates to CASRKGDSGQPQHF.

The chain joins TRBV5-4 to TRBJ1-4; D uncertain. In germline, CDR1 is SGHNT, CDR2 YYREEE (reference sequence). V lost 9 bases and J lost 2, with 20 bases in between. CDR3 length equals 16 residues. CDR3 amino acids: CAIATNPGGTNEKLFF. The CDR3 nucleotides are TGTGCCATCGCGACGAATCCGGGAGGGACTAATGAAAAACTGTTTTTT.

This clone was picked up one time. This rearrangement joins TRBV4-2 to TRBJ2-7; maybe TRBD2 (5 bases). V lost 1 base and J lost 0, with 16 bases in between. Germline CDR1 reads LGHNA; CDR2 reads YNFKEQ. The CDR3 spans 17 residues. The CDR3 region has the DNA TGTGCCAGCAGCCAAGTAGAGTCGCCCACTAGCTCCTACGAGCAGTACTTC. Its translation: CASSQVESPTSSYEQYF.

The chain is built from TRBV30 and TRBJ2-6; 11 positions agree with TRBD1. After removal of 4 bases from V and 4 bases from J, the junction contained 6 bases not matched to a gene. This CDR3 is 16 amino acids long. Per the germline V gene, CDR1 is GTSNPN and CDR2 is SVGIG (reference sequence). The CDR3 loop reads CAWNGQGAAGANVLTF. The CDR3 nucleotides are TGTGCCTGGAATGGACAGGGGGCGGCCGGGGCCAACGTCCTGACTTTC.

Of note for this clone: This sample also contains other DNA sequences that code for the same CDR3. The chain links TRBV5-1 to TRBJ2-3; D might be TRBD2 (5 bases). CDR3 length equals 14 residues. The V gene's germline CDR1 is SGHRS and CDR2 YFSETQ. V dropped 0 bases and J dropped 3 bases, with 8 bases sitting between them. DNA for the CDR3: TGCGCCAGCAGCTTGGGGACGGGGACAGATACGCAGTATTTT. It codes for CASSLGTGTDTQYF.

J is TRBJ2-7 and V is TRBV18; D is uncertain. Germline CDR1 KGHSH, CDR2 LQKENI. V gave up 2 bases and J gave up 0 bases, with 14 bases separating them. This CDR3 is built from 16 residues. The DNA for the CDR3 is TGTGCCAGCTCACCAAATCAAAAATGGAGCTCCTACGAGCAGTACTTC. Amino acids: CASSPNQKWSSYEQYF.

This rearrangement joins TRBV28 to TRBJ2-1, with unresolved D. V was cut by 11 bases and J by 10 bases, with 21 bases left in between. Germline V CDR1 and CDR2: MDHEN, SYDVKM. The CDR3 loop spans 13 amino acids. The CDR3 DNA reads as TGTGCCTCCCGAAAATCCCCCGTTTCCGAGCAGTTCTTC. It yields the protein CASRKSPVSEQFF.

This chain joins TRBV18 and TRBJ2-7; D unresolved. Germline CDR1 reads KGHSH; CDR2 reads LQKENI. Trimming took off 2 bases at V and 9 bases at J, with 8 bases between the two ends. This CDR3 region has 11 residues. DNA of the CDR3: TGTGCCAGCTCACCAAAGGAAGTGCAGTACTTC. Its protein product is CASSPKEVQYF. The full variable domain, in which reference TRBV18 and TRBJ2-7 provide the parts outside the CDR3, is NAGVMQNPRHLVRRRGQEARLRCSPMKGHSHVYWYRQLPEEGLKFMVYLQKENIIDESGMPKERFSAEFPKEGPSILRIQQVVRGDSAAYFCASSPKEVQYFGPGTRLTVT.

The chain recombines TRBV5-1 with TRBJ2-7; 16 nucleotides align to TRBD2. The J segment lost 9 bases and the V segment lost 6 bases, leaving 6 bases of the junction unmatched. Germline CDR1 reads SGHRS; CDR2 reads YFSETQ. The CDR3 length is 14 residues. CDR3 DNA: TGCGCCAGCATTCCGGGACTAGCGGGGGGGCGGCAGTACTTC. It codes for CASIPGLAGGRQYF.

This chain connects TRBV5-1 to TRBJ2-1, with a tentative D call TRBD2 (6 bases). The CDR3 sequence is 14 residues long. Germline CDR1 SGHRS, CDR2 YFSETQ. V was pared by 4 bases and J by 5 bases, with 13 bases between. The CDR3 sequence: CASSRRGGDNEQFF. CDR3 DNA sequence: TGCGCCAGCAGCCGGCGGGGCGGTGACAATGAGCAGTTCTTC.

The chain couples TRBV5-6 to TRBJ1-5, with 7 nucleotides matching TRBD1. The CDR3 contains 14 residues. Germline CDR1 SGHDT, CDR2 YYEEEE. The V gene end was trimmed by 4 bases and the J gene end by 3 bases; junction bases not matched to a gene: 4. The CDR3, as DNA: TGTGCCAGCAGCGTGACAGGGAACAATCAGCCCCAGCATTTT. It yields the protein CASSVTGNNQPQHF.